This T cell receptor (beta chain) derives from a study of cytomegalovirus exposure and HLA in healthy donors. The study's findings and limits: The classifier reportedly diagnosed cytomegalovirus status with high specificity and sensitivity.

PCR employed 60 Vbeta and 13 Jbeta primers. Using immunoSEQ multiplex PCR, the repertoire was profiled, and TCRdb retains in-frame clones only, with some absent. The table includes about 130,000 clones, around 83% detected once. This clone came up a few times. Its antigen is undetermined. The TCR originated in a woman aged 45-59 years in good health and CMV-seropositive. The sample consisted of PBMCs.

CDR3 DNA sequence: TGTGCCAGCAGCTTTGTCGGGGGGGGAGGCAAGCAGTACTTC. Translated: CASSFVGGGGKQYF. The gene calls are TRBV5-6 and TRBJ2-7; 8 positions match TRBD2. V gave up 2 bases and J gave up 8 bases; unmatched junction bases: 9. The CDR3 runs 14 residues. CDR1 and CDR2 (germline): SGHDT, YYEEEE. Together with reference TRBV5-6 and TRBJ2-7, the CDR3 gives the full variable domain: DAGVTQSPTHLIKTRGQQVTLRCSPKSGHDTVSWYQQALGQGPQFIFQYYEEEERQRGNFPDRFSGHQFPNYSSELNVNALLLGDSALYLCASSFVGGGGKQYFGPGTRLTVT.